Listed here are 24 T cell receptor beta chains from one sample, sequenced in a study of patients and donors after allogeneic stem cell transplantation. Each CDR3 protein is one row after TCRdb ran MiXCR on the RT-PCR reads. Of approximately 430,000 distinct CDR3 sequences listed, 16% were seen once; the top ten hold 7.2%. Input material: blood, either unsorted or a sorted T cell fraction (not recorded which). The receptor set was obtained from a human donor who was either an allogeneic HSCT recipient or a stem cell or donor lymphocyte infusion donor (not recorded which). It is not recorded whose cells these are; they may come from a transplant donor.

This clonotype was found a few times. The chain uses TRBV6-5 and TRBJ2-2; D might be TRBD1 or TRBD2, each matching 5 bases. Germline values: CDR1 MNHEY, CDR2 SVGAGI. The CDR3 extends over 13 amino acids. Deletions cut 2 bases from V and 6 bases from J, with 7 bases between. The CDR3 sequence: CASSYGGPGELFF. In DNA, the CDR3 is TGTGCCAGCAGTTACGGGGGTCCCGGGGAGCTGTTTTTT.

This CDR3 reads CASIGASGNPTDTQYF. DNA of the CDR3: TGTGCCAGCATCGGGGCTAGCGGGAATCCAACGGATACGCAGTATTTT. The rearrangement uses TRBV6-1 and TRBJ2-3, with 9 positions matching TRBD2. The V and J ends lost 7 bases and 6 bases, in that order; junction bases with no gene match: 14. Per the germline V gene, CDR1 is MNHNS and CDR2 is SASEGT. The CDR3 runs 16 residues.

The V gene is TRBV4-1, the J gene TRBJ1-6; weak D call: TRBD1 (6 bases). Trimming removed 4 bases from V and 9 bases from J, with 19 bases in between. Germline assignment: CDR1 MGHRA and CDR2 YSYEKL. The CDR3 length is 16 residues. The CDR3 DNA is TGCGCCAGCAGCCTCGGACCGGGACAACTCCTTTCACCCCTCCACTTT. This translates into CASSLGPGQLLSPLHF.

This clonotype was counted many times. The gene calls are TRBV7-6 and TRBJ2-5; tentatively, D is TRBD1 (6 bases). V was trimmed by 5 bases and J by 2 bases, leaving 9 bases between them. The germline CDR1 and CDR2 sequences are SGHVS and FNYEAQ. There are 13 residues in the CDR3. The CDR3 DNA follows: TGTGCCAGCAGCGGGACATTTCAAGAGACCCAGTACTTC. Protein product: CASSGTFQETQYF. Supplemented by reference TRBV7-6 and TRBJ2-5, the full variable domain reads GAGVSQSPRYKVTKRGQDVALRCDPISGHVSLYWYRQALGQGPEFLTYFNYEAQQDKSGLPNDRFSAERPEGSISTLTIQRTEQRDSAMYRCASSGTFQETQYFGPGTRLLVL.

The CDR3 protein is CASSDPKGGGGNQPQHF. The DNA of the CDR3 is TGTGCCAGCAGTGACCCTAAGGGAGGTGGAGGCAATCAGCCCCAGCATTTT. The chain uses TRBV12-3 or TRBV12-4 and TRBJ1-5; D remains ambiguous. V lost 5 bases to trimming and J lost 2 bases, with 19 bases between them. The CDR3 has 17 residues.

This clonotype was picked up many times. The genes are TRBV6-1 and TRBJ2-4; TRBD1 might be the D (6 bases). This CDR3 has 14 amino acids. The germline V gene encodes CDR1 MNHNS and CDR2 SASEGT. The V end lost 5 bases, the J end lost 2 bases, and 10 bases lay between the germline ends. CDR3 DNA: TGTGCCAGCAGTCCCCAGGGGCCCAAAAACATTCAGTACTTC. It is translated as CASSPQGPKNIQYF.

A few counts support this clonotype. The CDR3 DNA is TGCGCCAGCAGTTATACAGGGGGTTTGGAGAATTCACCCCTCCACTTT. This codes for CASSYTGGLENSPLHF. V and J are TRBV5-1 and TRBJ1-6; 8 positions match TRBD1. CDR1 and CDR2 (germline): SGHRS, YFSETQ. V lost 5 bases, J lost 7 bases, and 11 bases stayed unmatched. The CDR3 totals 16 residues.

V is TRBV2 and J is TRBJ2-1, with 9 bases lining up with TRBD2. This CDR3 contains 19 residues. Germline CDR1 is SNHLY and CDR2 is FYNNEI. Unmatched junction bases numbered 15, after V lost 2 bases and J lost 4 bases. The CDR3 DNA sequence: TGTGCCAGCAGTGAATTCTTGCTAGCGGGAACGGGAGGATACAATGAGCAGTTCTTC. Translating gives CASSEFLLAGTGGYNEQFF.

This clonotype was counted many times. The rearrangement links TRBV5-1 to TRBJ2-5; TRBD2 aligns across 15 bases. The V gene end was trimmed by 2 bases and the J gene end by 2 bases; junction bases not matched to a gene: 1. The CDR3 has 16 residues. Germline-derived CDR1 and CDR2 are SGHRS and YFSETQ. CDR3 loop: CASSFGLAGGQETQYF. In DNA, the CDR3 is TGCGCCAGCAGCTTCGGACTAGCGGGAGGGCAAGAGACCCAGTACTTC.

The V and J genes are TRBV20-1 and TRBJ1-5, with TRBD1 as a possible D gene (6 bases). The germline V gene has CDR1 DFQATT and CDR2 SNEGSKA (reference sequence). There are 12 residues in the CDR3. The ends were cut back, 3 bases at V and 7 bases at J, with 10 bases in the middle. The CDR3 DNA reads TGCAGTGCTAGCTCAGGGGACCAGCCCCAGCATTTT. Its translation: CSASSGDQPQHF.

CDR3 sequence: CASSSPPRTEAFF. The CDR3 DNA is TGTGCCAGCAGTTCCCCCCCGCGCACTGAAGCTTTCTTT. V is TRBV12-3 or TRBV12-4 and J is TRBJ1-1; D call uncertain. Trimming shortened V by 4 bases and J by 4 bases, and 10 bases separated the two germline ends. CDR3 length: 13 amino acids.

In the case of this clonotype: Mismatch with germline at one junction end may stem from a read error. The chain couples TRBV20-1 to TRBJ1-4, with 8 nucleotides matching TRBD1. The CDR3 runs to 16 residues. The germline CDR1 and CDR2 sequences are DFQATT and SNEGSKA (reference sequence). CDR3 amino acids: CSARFPGGPSNEKLVF. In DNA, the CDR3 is TGCAGTGCTAGGTTTCCAGGGGGCCCTTCTAATGAAAAACTGGTTTTT.

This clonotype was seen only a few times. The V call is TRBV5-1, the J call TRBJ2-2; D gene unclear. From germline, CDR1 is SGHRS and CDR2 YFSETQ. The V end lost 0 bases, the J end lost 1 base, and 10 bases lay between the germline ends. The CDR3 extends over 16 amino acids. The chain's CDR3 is CASSLDHNLNTGELFF. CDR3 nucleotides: TGCGCCAGCAGCTTGGATCATAACCTGAACACCGGGGAGCTGTTTTTT.

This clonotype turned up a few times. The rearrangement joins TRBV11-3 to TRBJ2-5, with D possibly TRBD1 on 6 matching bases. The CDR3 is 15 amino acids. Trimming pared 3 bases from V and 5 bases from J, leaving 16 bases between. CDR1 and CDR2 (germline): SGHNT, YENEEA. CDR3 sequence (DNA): TGTGCCAGCAGCTTCGGTCCCAGGGGCGGGGAGACCCAGTACTTC. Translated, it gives CASSFGPRGGETQYF.

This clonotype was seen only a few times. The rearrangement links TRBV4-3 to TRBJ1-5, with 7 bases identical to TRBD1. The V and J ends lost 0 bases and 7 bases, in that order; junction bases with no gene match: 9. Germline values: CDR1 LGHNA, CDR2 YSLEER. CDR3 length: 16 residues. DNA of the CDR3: TGCGCCAGCAGCCAAGATGGGAGGGGGCCTGGACAGCCCCAGCATTTT. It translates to CASSQDGRGPGQPQHF.

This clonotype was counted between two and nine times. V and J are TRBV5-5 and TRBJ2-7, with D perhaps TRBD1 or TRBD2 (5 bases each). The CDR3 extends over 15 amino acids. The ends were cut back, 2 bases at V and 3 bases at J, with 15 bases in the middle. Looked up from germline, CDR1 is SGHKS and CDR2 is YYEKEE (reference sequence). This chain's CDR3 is CASSFEGVGRYEQYF. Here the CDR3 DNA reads TGTGCCAGCAGCTTTGAGGGAGTGGGACGCTACGAGCAGTACTTC. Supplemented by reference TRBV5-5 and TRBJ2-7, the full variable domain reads DAGVTQSPTHLIKTRGQQVTLRCSPISGHKSVSWYQQVLGQGPQFIFQYYEKEERGRGNFPDRFSARQFPNYSSELNVNALLLGDSALYLCASSFEGVGRYEQYFGPGTRLTVT.

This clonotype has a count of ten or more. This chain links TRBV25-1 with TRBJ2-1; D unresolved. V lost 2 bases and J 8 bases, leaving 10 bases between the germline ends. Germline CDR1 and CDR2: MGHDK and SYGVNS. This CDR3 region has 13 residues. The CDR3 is CASSESMSDEQFF. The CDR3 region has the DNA TGTGCCAGCAGTGAAAGTATGAGCGATGAGCAGTTCTTC. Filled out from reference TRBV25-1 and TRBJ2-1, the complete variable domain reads EADIYQTPRYLVIGTGKKITLECSQTMGHDKMYWYQQDPGMELHLIHYSYGVNSTEKGDLSSESTVSRIRTEHFPLTLESARPSHTSQYLCASSESMSDEQFFGPGTRLTVL.

For the CDR3, the DNA is TGCGCCAGCAGCGAGGGCTCTGTAGGTACGCAGTATTTT. Translating gives CASSEGSVGTQYF. This rearrangement joins TRBV5-1 to TRBJ2-3; a weak D match, TRBD2 (5 bases). V was shortened by 4 bases and J by 8 bases, with 14 bases between the two germline ends. CDR1 and CDR2 (germline): SGHRS, YFSETQ. The CDR3 consists of 13 residues.

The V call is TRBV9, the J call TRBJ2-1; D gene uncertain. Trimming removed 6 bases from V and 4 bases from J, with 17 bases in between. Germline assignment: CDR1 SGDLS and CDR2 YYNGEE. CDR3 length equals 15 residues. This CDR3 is CASTPQVAAYNEQFF. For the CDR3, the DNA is TGTGCCAGCACCCCGCAAGTAGCAGCTTACAATGAGCAGTTCTTC.

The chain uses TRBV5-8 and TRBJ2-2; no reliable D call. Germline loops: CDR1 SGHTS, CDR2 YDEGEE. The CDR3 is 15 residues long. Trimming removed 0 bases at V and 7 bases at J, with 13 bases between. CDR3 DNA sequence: TGTGCCAGCAGCTTGGTTGGTCGTGGGTTCGGGGAGCTGTTTTTT. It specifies CASSLVGRGFGELFF.

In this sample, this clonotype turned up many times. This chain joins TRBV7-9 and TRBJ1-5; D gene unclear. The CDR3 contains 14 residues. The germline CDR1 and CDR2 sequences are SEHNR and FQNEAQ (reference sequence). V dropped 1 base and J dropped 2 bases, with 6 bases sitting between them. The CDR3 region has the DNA TGTGCCAGCAGCTTAGGAAGGGGCAATCAGCCCCAGCATTTT. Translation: CASSLGRGNQPQHF.

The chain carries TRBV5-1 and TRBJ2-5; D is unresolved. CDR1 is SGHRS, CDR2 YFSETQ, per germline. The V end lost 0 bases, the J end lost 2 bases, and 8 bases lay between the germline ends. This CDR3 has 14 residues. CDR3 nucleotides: TGCGCCAGCAGCTTGGAGGCAATTCAAGAGACCCAGTACTTC. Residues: CASSLEAIQETQYF.

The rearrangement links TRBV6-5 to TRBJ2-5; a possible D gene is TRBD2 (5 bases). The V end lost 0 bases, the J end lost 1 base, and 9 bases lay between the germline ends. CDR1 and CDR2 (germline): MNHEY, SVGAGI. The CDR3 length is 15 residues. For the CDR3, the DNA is TGTGCCAGCAGTTACTCGCCGGGGAGCCAAGAGACCCAGTACTTC. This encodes CASSYSPGSQETQYF.

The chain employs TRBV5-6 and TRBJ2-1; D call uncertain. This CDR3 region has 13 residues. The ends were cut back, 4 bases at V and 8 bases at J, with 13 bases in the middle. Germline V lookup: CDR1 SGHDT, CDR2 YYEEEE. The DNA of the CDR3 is TGTGCCAGCAGCCAAGAAAGGGCGGATGAGCAGTTCTTC. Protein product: CASSQERADEQFF.